This T cell receptor beta chain stems from a study of OX40 agonist ivuxolimab in advanced cancers. A note on the overall study: Ivuxolimab was a fully human IgG2 agonistic monoclonal antibody targeting the costimulatory receptor OX40 (CD134). Prior anti-PD-1, anti-PD-L1 or anti-CTLA-4 therapy was permitted, and checkpoint inhibitors had been received by roughly 40% of dose-escalation patients. Intravenous ivuxolimab was administered to patients every 2 weeks at six dose levels: 0.01, 0.1, 0.3, 1.5, 3 and 10 mg/kg. Peripheral TCRbeta sequencing aimed to test whether ivuxolimab altered TCR sequence diversity and caused clonal T-cell expansion. The paper reports the monotherapy dose-escalation portion (N of about 50 patients) of the phase I ivuxolimab trial. In the dose-escalation cohort, 75% to 85% of patients were male, and the mean age was 60 years with a range of about 20 to 90. Three dose-escalation patients achieved partial responses, one with hepatocellular carcinoma and two with cutaneous melanoma. Among the roughly 54 dose-escalation patients, about 20 had hepatocellular carcinoma, about 15 melanoma, 9 renal cell carcinoma and 9 head and neck cancer.

With respect to this clone: Its antigen target is currently unknown. Nothing much larger sits one base from this clone, and base qualities are not available. Other DNA sequences in this sample translate to the same CDR3.

For sequencing of the TCRbeta CDR3 region, genomic DNA was extracted from the sorted cells. The immunoSEQ Assay was used for sequencing of TCRbeta CDR3 regions. Held by TCRdb, this immuneACCESS table contains in-frame sequences only and omits some clones. Under half of the omission traces to an unresolved V gene where checked; the cause of the rest is unknown. The sample table shows over 55,000 clones, and about four fifths are seen once. The ten most abundant clones make up around 0.73% of the sample. Patients with autoimmune disease history or receiving systemic immunosuppression were excluded from the trial. Peripheral blood for TCR sequencing was collected from all dose cohorts at baseline, on cycle 4 day 1, and on cycle 7 day 1. Samples were obtained from an open-label, multicenter, first-in-human phase I dose-escalation trial of ivuxolimab. Adults with locally advanced or metastatic melanoma, renal cell carcinoma, hepatocellular carcinoma or head and neck squamous cell carcinoma were enrolled in the trial. CD4+ and CD8+ T cells were sorted separately from peripheral blood before TCR sequencing.

General findings and caveats noted by the study authors: After ivuxolimab, expanded clones were on average more numerous among CD8+ T cells than among CD4+ T cells. Low levels of normalized T-cell clonal expansion were also seen in some patients who did not respond. Partial responders in the 0.1-3.0 mg/kg groups had among the lowest normalized peripheral clonal expansion, especially among CD8+ T cells. The antigen specificity of the clonally expanded peripheral T cells was not determined. Clonal expansion of both CD4+ and CD8+ blood T cells was observed from baseline to week 6 at doses 0.1 to 3.0 mg/kg.

Here the sequenced sample was CD4+ or CD8+ T cells sorted from blood, taken in a trial of the OX40 agonist ivuxolimab. This sequence originates from an adult with an advanced solid tumor such as melanoma, head and neck, liver or kidney cancer.

This receptor has the CDR3 CASSLGRNTGELFF. The DNA reads TGTGCCAGCAGCTTGGGTCGGAACACCGGGGAGCTGTTTTTT. Here the chain combines TRBV5-6 and TRBJ2-2; the D gene assignment is ambiguous. V lost 0 bases and J lost 1 base; the stretch between them is 4 bases long. From cysteine to phenylalanine, the CDR3 is 14 amino acids long. Only the CDR3 DNA is retained, 42 bases long and in frame from the first base. CDR1 is given as SGHDT and CDR2 as YYEEEE, both from the germline V gene.